The rows below give T cell receptor beta chains drawn from one sample of a study of shared clonotypes between healthy human individuals. This table comes from immunoSEQ multiplex PCR, and its TCRdb copy is limited to in-frame clones, with some not included. The sample consists of fewer than 2.5 million clones, 93% of them appearing once. Sequencing input: naive CD4+ T cells from PBMCs. The receptor set was obtained from a man aged 18 to 35 in good health. Some clones in this sample may be carry-over from other donors' samples. CDR3s include the opening cysteine and the closing phenylalanine or tryptophan. A D gene is named only where the DNA matches it firmly. A row's size may be missing; if present it is once, few, many or a size class.

j_gene | d_gene | abundance | v_gene | CDR3aa | CDR3nt
TRBJ2-7 | TRBD2 | . | TRBV28 | CASIHPQSGSDIF | TGTGCCAGCATCCATCCCCAAAGCGGGAGTGATATCTTC
TRBJ2-1 | . | . | TRBV19 | CASSRDSPSRNEQFF | TGTGCCAGTAGTAGGGACTCCCCATCTCGCAATGAGCAGTTCTTC
TRBJ1-5 | TRBD1 | . | TRBV30 | CAWDRDSNQPQHF | TGTGCCTGGGACAGGGATAGCAATCAGCCCCAGCATTTT
TRBJ2-5 | TRBD1 | . | TRBV30 | CAWTLRTGAQETQYF | TGTGCCTGGACCCTGCGGACAGGGGCTCAAGAGACCCAGTACTTC
TRBJ2-7 | . | . | TRBV19 | CASSWGPSGSEQYF | TGTGCCAGTAGTTGGGGCCCATCAGGCTCCGAGCAGTACTTC
TRBJ2-5 | . | . | TRBV20-1 | CSANSQETQYF | TGCAGTGCTAACAGCCAAGAGACCCAGTACTTC
TRBJ2-1 | . | . | TRBV6-4 | CASSDPPQLGPWKGNEQFF | TGTGCCAGCAGTGACCCCCCCCAACTCGGCCCCTGGAAGGGCAATGAGCAGTTCTTC
TRBJ2-1 | TRBD2 | . | TRBV30 | CAWSGLAVAYNEQFF | TGTGCCTGGAGTGGACTAGCGGTAGCCTACAATGAGCAGTTCTTC
TRBJ2-3 | . | once | TRBV5-1 | CASSPPFSGTDTQYF | TGCGCCAGCAGCCCCCCCTTCTCGGGCACAGATACGCAGTATTTT
TRBJ1-5 | . | . | TRBV18 | CASSPQGANQPQHF | TGTGCCAGCTCACCTCAAGGGGCAAATCAGCCCCAGCATTTT
TRBJ2-3 | . | . | TRBV30 | CAWSVRTDTQYF | TGTGCCTGGAGTGTACGCACAGATACGCAGTATTTT
TRBJ2-1 | . | . | TRBV29-1 | CSVMRDVHNEQFF | TGCAGCGTTATGCGGGACGTCCACAATGAGCAGTTCTTC
TRBJ2-7 | TRBD1 | . | TRBV4-1 | CASSPRDRGLREQYF | TGCGCCAGCAGCCCACGGGACAGGGGGCTTCGCGAGCAGTACTTC
TRBJ1-2 | . | once | TRBV4-1 | CASSQVGRVGYTF | TGCGCCAGCAGCCAAGTGGGTAGGGTCGGCTACACCTTC
TRBJ2-1 | . | . | TRBV2 | CASSDGSKGNEQFF | TGTGCCAGCAGTGATGGGAGTAAAGGGAATGAGCAGTTCTTC
TRBJ1-2 | . | . | TRBV6-5 | CASSSRDLGYTF | TGTGCCAGCAGTTCCAGGGACTTAGGCTACACCTTC
TRBJ2-7 | . | . | TRBV11-2 | CASSRLLGEQYF | TGTGCCAGCAGTCGCCTCCTTGGGGAGCAGTACTTC
TRBJ2-3 | . | . | TRBV11-2 | CASSLDRLVKDTQYF | TGTGCCAGCAGCTTAGATCGGCTCGTAAAGGATACGCAGTATTTT
TRBJ2-4 | TRBD1 | . | TRBV6-1 | CASRQTGLVNIQYF | TGTGCCAGCAGGCAGACAGGGTTGGTGAACATTCAGTACTTC
TRBJ1-2 | . | . | TRBV6-5 | CASSYGRGVNYGYTF | TGTGCCAGCAGTTACGGACGAGGGGTTAACTATGGCTACACCTTC
TRBJ2-7 | . | few | TRBV5-6 | CASSFLIGEEQYF | TGTGCCAGCAGCTTTCTTATCGGAGAGGAGCAGTACTTC
TRBJ1-3 | . | . | TRBV30 | CAWKSSGNTIYF | TGTGCCTGGAAAAGCTCTGGAAACACCATATATTTT